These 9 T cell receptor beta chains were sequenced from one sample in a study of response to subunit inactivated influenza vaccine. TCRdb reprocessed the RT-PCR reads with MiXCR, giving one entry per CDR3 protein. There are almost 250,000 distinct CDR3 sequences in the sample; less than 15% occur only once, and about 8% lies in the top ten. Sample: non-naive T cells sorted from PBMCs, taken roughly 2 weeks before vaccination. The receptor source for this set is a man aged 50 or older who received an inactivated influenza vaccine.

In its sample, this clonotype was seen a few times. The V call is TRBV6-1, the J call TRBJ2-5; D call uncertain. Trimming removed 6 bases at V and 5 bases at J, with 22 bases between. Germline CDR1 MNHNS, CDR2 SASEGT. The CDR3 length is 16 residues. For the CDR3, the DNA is TGTGCCAGCAGACATCTATACAGCGAATGGACGGAGACCCAGTACTTC. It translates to CASRHLYSEWTETQYF.

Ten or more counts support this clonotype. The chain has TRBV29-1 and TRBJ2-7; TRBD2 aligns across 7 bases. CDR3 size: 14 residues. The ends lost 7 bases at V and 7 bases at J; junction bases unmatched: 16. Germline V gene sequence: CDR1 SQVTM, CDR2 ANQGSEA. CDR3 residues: CSAQEMLAAGEQYF. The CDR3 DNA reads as TGCAGCGCCCAAGAGATGCTAGCGGCGGGGGAGCAGTACTTC.

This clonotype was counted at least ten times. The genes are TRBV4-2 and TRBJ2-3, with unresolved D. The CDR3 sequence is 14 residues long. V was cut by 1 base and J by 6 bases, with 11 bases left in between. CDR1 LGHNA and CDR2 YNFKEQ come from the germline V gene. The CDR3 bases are TGTGCCAGCAGCCAAGTTGAAGGGATGGATACGCAGTATTTT. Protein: CASSQVEGMDTQYF.

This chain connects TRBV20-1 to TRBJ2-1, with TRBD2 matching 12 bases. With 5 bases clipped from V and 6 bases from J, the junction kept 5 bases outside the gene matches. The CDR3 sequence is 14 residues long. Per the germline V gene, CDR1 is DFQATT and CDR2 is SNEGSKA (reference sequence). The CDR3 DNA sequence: TGCAGTGCTCCTAGCGGGGGGGCCTTCAATGAGCAGTTCTTC. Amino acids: CSAPSGGAFNEQFF.

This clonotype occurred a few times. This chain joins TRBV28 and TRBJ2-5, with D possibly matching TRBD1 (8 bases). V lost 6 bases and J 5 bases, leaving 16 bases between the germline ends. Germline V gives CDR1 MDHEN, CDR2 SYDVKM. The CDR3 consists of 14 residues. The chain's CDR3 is CASRGGGQAETQYF. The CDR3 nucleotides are TGTGCCAGCAGGGGGGGGGGACAGGCGGAGACCCAGTACTTC.

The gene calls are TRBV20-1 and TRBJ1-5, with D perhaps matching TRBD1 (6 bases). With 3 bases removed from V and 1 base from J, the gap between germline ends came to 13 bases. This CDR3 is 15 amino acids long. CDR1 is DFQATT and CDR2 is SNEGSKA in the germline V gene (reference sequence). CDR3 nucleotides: TGCAGTGCTAGTTTGGTAGGACAGAGCAATCAGCCCCAGCATTTT. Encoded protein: CSASLVGQSNQPQHF.

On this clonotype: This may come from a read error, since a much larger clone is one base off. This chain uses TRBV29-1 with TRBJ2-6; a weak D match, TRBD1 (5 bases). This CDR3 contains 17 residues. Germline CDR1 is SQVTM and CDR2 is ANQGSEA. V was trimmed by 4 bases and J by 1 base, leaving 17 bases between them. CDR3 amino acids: CSVGPGSLFSGANVLTF. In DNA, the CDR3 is TGCAGCGTTGGACCAGGGTCCCTCTTTTCTGGGGCCAACGTCCTGACTTTC.

The CDR3 region is CASSRSQGPHQETQYF. CDR3 bases: TGTGCCAGCAGTAGATCCCAGGGGCCCCATCAAGAGACCCAGTACTTC. The chain joins TRBV2 to TRBJ2-5; D perhaps matches TRBD1 (6 bases). The V end was cut by 5 bases, the J end by 2 bases, with 18 bases between. Germline lookup yields CDR1 SNHLY and CDR2 FYNNEI. The CDR3 runs to 16 residues. Variable domain in full (rest from reference TRBV2 and TRBJ2-5): EPEVTQTPSHQVTQMGQEVILRCVPISNHLYFYWYRQILGQKVEFLVSFYNNEISEKSEIFDDQFSVERPDGSNFTLKIRSTKLEDSAMYFCASSRSQGPHQETQYFGPGTRLLVL.

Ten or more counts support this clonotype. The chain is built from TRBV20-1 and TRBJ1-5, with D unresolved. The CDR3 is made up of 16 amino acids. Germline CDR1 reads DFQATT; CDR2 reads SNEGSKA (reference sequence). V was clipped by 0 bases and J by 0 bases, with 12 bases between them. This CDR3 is CSARDRAGPSNQPQHF. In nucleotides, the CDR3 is TGCAGTGCTAGAGATAGGGCAGGACCTAGCAATCAGCCCCAGCATTTT.